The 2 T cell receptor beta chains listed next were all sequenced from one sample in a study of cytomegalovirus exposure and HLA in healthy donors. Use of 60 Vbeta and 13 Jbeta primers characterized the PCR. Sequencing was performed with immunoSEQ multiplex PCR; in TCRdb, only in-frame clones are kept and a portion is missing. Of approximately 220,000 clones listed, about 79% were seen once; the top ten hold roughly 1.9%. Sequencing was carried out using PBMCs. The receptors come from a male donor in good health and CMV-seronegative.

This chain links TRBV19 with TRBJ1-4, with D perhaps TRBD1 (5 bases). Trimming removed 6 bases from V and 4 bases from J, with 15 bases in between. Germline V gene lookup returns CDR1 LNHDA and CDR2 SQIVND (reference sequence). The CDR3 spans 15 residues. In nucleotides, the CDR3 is TGTGCCAGTAGAGATACAGGAGTATTTAATGAAAAACTGTTTTTT. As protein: CASRDTGVFNEKLFF.

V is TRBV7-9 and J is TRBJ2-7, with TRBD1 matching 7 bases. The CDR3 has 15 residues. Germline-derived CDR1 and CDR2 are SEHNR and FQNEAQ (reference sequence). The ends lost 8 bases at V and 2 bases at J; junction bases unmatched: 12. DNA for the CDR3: TGTGCCAGCGACCACCCGGGACAGACCACCTACGAGCAGTACTTC. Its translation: CASDHPGQTTYEQYF.